These 30 T cell receptor beta chains were all obtained from the same sample, sequenced in a study of PD-1 blockade in classical Hodgkin lymphoma. Repertoires were generated with immunoSEQ multiplex PCR, while TCRdb's copy carries only in-frame clones and drops some. The repertoire holds about 94,000 clones, 80% to 90% seen once, with roughly a tenth in the top ten. All patients experienced relapse after autologous stem cell transplantation, and brentuximab vedotin exposure was variable. Sample: peripheral blood mononuclear cells (PBMCs), taken before the second cycle of nivolumab. Receptors were obtained from a human donor with classical Hodgkin lymphoma.

This clone was seen more than once but under ten times. The chain recombines TRBV6-4 with TRBJ2-1, with 8 positions matching TRBD1. The CDR3 length is 15 residues. Germline V gene sequence: CDR1 MRHNA, CDR2 SNTAGT. V trimming: 2 bases; J trimming: 1 base; junction bases outside the gene matches: 1. In DNA, the CDR3 is TGTGCCAGCAGTGACACAGGGGGGTCCTACAATGAGCAGTTCTTC. It encodes CASSDTGGSYNEQFF.

The genes are TRBV27 and TRBJ2-3; a weak D match, TRBD2 (5 bases). Trimming pared 2 bases from V and 0 bases from J, leaving 12 bases between. The germline V gene encodes CDR1 MNHEY and CDR2 SMNVEV (reference sequence). The CDR3 length is 16 residues. CDR3 residues: CASSLGSGGSTDTQYF. The CDR3 region has the DNA TGTGCCAGCAGTTTAGGCTCGGGCGGGAGCACAGATACGCAGTATTTT.

The chain employs TRBV28 and TRBJ2-7; D is perhaps TRBD2 (7 bases). V was pared by 4 bases and J by 7 bases, with 17 bases between. The CDR3 length is 14 residues. From germline, CDR1 is MDHEN and CDR2 SYDVKM. The CDR3 sequence: CASSSVGGPGEQYF. In DNA, the CDR3 is TGTGCCAGCAGTTCAGTCGGGGGGCCGGGGGAGCAGTACTTC.

The chain links TRBV4-1 to TRBJ2-1; 14 nucleotides line up with TRBD2. Unmatched junction bases numbered 6, after V lost 0 bases and J lost 8 bases. CDR3 length equals 17 residues. CDR1 and CDR2 (germline): MGHRA, YSYEKL. CDR3 sequence (DNA): TGCGCCAGCAGCCAAGAAGTCGGGACTAGCGGGAGAGATGAGCAGTTCTTC. Translation gives CASSQEVGTSGRDEQFF.

The chain carries TRBV28 and TRBJ1-6, with a weak D call TRBD1 (6 bases). Trimming cost V 3 bases and J 10 bases, with 13 bases left between them. Germline CDR1 is MDHEN and CDR2 is SYDVKM. The length of the CDR3 is 14 residues. The CDR3 bases are TGTGCCAGCAGTTTCGGGGGGCTGGGATCACCCCTCCACTTT. Protein sequence: CASSFGGLGSPLHF.

The chain has TRBV6-6 and TRBJ2-7; 9 bases are shared with TRBD1. V lost 6 bases, J lost 3 bases, and 6 bases stayed unmatched. The germline V gene encodes CDR1 MNHNY and CDR2 SVGAGI (reference sequence). The CDR3 loop spans 14 amino acids. The CDR3 here is CASRPDRGNYEQYF. The DNA of the CDR3 is TGTGCCAGCAGACCTGACAGGGGGAACTACGAGCAGTACTTC.

The chain links TRBV14 to TRBJ2-2, with D maybe TRBD1 (6 bases). Trimming removed 4 bases from V and 4 bases from J, with 10 bases in between. The V gene's germline CDR1 is SGHDN and CDR2 FVKESK. CDR3 length: 14 amino acids. Written as DNA, the CDR3 is TGTGCCAGCAGCCGCAACAGGGCCACCGGGGAGCTGTTTTTT. Encoded protein: CASSRNRATGELFF.

V usage is TRBV9 and J usage is TRBJ2-3; 7 nucleotides agree with TRBD1. The CDR3 is 15 residues long. The junction had 4 bases not matched to a gene; V was cut back by 2 bases and J by 1 base. Germline CDR1 is SGDLS and CDR2 is YYNGEE. In nucleotides, the CDR3 is TGTGCCAGCAGCGTCGAGGGGGCCGGCACAGATACGCAGTATTTT. Amino acids: CASSVEGAGTDTQYF.

The gene calls are TRBV7-6 and TRBJ2-1; 8 bases line up with TRBD2. The V and J ends lost 2 bases and 2 bases, in that order; junction bases with no gene match: 5. Germline assignment: CDR1 SGHVS and CDR2 FNYEAQ. This CDR3 contains 16 residues. In DNA form, the CDR3 reads TGTGCCAGCAGCTTAAGCGGGCGGGGGGCCTACAATGAGCAGTTCTTC. Its protein product is CASSLSGRGAYNEQFF.

This clone showed up just a few times. The chain has TRBV5-4 and TRBJ2-7; D perhaps matches TRBD1 (5 bases). Germline V CDR1 and CDR2: SGHNT, YYREEE (reference sequence). CDR3 length equals 13 residues. The ends were cut back, 2 bases at V and 5 bases at J, with 11 bases in the middle. The CDR3 nucleotides are TGTGCCAGCAGCTTTCAGGGAAGGGACGAGCAGTACTTC. The encoded protein is CASSFQGRDEQYF.

The rearrangement joins TRBV7-2 to TRBJ1-1; D is unclear. Germline lookup yields CDR1 SGHTA and CDR2 FQGNSA. The CDR3 is 14 amino acids. Deletions cut 2 bases from V and 5 bases from J, with 12 bases between. CDR3 in amino acids: CASSLTNGVTEAFF. The CDR3 DNA reads as TGTGCCAGCAGCTTAACCAACGGAGTAACTGAAGCTTTCTTT.

The genes are TRBV7-9 and TRBJ2-1; 10 bases line up with TRBD2. Looked up from germline, CDR1 is SEHNR and CDR2 is FQNEAQ (reference sequence). With 1 base clipped from V and 7 bases from J, the junction kept 1 base outside the gene matches. This CDR3 region has 14 residues. CDR3 in amino acids: CASSLVAGGNEQFF. The CDR3, as DNA: TGTGCCAGCAGCTTAGTAGCGGGAGGTAATGAGCAGTTCTTC. The full variable domain, completed using reference TRBV7-9 and TRBJ2-1, is DTGVSQNPRHKITKRGQNVTFRCDPISEHNRLYWYRQTLGQGPEFLTYFQNEAQLEKSRLLSDRFSAERPKGSFSTLEIQRTEQGDSAMYLCASSLVAGGNEQFFGPGTRLTVL.

The V and J genes are TRBV1 and TRBJ1-5. TRBV1 is annotated as a pseudogene. The CDR3 covers 14 residues. DNA of the CDR3: TGCACCAGCAGCCACCGGTCGAGGGGTCAGCCCCAGCATTTT. As protein: CTSSHRSRGQPQHF.

This clone has a single count. The rearrangement joins TRBV5-1 to TRBJ2-7; tentatively, D is TRBD2 (6 bases). The CDR3 contains 16 residues. V lost 6 bases and J 1 base, leaving 20 bases between the germline ends. CDR1 is SGHRS and CDR2 is YFSETQ in the germline V gene. Here the CDR3 reads CASTRGGESWSYEQYF. The CDR3 DNA is TGCGCCAGCACCAGAGGAGGGGAGAGCTGGTCCTACGAGCAGTACTTC.

The V gene is TRBV6-1, the J gene TRBJ1-3; D remains ambiguous. Germline V CDR1 and CDR2: MNHNS, SASEGT. Trimming left V 10 bases short and J 0 bases short, with 10 bases between. The CDR3 is 13 residues long. The CDR3 region is CATWTGSGNTIYF. CDR3 coding DNA: TGTGCCACCTGGACCGGCTCTGGAAACACCATATATTTT.

The chain combines TRBV20-1 with TRBJ2-1; D is undetermined. The CDR3 totals 11 residues. CDR1 is DFQATT, CDR2 SNEGSKA, per germline (reference sequence). The V gene lost 0 bases and the J gene lost 10 bases, with 7 bases spanning the gap. The CDR3 DNA is TGCAGTGCTAGAGATTATCCCGAGCAGTTCTTC. Encoded protein: CSARDYPEQFF.

A few counts support this clone. The rearrangement uses TRBV5-4 and TRBJ2-7, with 7 bases fitting TRBD1. The CDR3 has 16 amino acids. Germline trimming cut 4 bases from V and 0 bases from J; bases unmatched to any gene: 10. Germline CDR1 reads SGHNT; CDR2 reads YYREEE (reference sequence). The CDR3 loop reads CASSLAYQGVSYEQYF. The CDR3 DNA reads TGTGCCAGCAGCCTCGCATATCAGGGGGTCTCCTACGAGCAGTACTTC.

V gene TRBV10-3 combines with J gene TRBJ2-7; a possible D gene is TRBD1 (6 bases). The V and J ends lost 0 bases and 7 bases respectively, with 22 bases between them. This CDR3 region has 17 residues. Germline values: CDR1 ENHRY, CDR2 SYGVKD. CDR3 protein: CAISESRRQAVSPEQYF. The CDR3, as DNA: TGTGCCATCAGTGAGTCGAGGAGACAGGCTGTAAGCCCAGAGCAGTACTTC.

The V gene is TRBV5-1, the J gene TRBJ2-1; 14 nucleotides align to TRBD2. This CDR3 is built from 17 residues. In germline, CDR1 is SGHRS, CDR2 YFSETQ. V was pared by 3 bases and J by 4 bases, with 6 bases of the junction left unmatched. The CDR3 DNA reads TGCGCCAGCAGCTCTAGACTAGCGGGAGGGGCATACAATGAGCAGTTCTTC. It is translated as CASSSRLAGGAYNEQFF.

This chain uses TRBV13 with TRBJ2-1; possibly TRBD2 for D (5 bases). Germline V gene lookup returns CDR1 PRHDT and CDR2 FYEKMQ (reference sequence). Trimming shortened V by 3 bases and J by 0 bases, and 6 bases separated the two germline ends. The CDR3 runs 14 residues. The CDR3 reads CASSFGGSYNEQFF. The DNA for the CDR3 is TGTGCCAGCAGCTTCGGAGGCTCCTACAATGAGCAGTTCTTC.

The chain links TRBV28 to TRBJ1-4; TRBD1 matches at 7 bases. This CDR3 region has 15 residues. The ends lost 1 base at V and 6 bases at J; junction bases unmatched: 5. Germline values: CDR1 MDHEN, CDR2 SYDVKM. The CDR3 DNA reads as TGTGCCAGCAGTTTATTGGGACAGCGGGATGAAAAACTGTTTTTT. Its protein product is CASSLLGQRDEKLFF.

The chain joins TRBV5-1 to TRBJ2-1; the D gene could be TRBD1 or TRBD2 (6 bases each). Germline CDR1 reads SGHRS; CDR2 reads YFSETQ. Trimming removed 5 bases from V and 1 base from J, with 10 bases in between. This CDR3 region has 14 residues. Written as DNA, the CDR3 is TGCGCCAGCAGTTGGGGGGCTTCCTACAATGAGCAGTTCTTC. Translating it yields CASSWGASYNEQFF. Together with reference TRBV5-1 and TRBJ2-1, the CDR3 gives the full variable domain: KAGVTQTPRYLIKTRGQQVTLSCSPISGHRSVSWYQQTPGQGLQFLFEYFSETQRNKGNFPGRFSGRQFSNSRSEMNVSTLELGDSALYLCASSWGASYNEQFFGPGTRLTVL.

The genes are TRBV7-2 and TRBJ2-1, with 7 positions matching TRBD2. This CDR3 has 17 amino acids. Germline-derived CDR1 and CDR2 are SGHTA and FQGNSA. V lost 5 bases to trimming and J lost 3 bases; unmatched junction nucleotides: 13. The DNA for the CDR3 is TGTGCCAGCAGCGTACCCCGGTCTAGCGGATTCTACAATGAGCAGTTCTTC. Protein: CASSVPRSSGFYNEQFF.

Only one count was recorded for this clone. The J gene is TRBJ2-5, the V gene TRBV5-6; D possibly corresponds to TRBD1 (6 bases). The V and J ends lost 1 base and 4 bases respectively, with 8 bases between them. The CDR3 is 13 amino acids. In germline, CDR1 is SGHDT, CDR2 YYEEEE. The CDR3 protein is CASSLKGVETQYF. DNA for the CDR3: TGTGCCAGCAGCTTGAAGGGGGTAGAGACCCAGTACTTC. The full variable domain, completed using reference TRBV5-6 and TRBJ2-5, is DAGVTQSPTHLIKTRGQQVTLRCSPKSGHDTVSWYQQALGQGPQFIFQYYEEEERQRGNFPDRFSGHQFPNYSSELNVNALLLGDSALYLCASSLKGVETQYFGPGTRLLVL.

V usage is TRBV6-1 and J usage is TRBJ2-7, with 10 positions matching TRBD1. The CDR3 has 13 residues. Germline CDR1 reads MNHNS; CDR2 reads SASEGT. The V gene end was trimmed by 6 bases and the J gene end by 5 bases; junction bases not matched to a gene: 4. CDR3 sequence: CASRGTGVNEQYF. In DNA, the CDR3 is TGTGCCAGCAGAGGGACAGGGGTCAACGAGCAGTACTTC.

V and J are TRBV11-3 and TRBJ2-3; D unclear. The V end lost 4 bases, the J end lost 0 bases, and 8 bases lay between the germline ends. Germline V lookup: CDR1 SGHNT, CDR2 YENEEA. The CDR3 is 14 residues long. CDR3 DNA: TGTGCCAGCAGCTCCGGTGGGAGCACAGATACGCAGTATTTT. It codes for CASSSGGSTDTQYF.

J is TRBJ1-1 and V is TRBV28; no firm D call. The CDR3 is made up of 18 amino acids. Looked up from germline, CDR1 is MDHEN and CDR2 is SYDVKM. Trimming cost V 6 bases and J 0 bases, with 23 bases left between them. The CDR3 protein is CASRPSARGIGMNTEAFF. The CDR3 bases are TGTGCCAGCAGACCGTCTGCTCGGGGAATCGGAATGAACACTGAAGCTTTCTTT.

This chain connects TRBV27 to TRBJ2-7, with no clear D. CDR3 length: 15 amino acids. V gave up 0 bases and J gave up 0 bases, with 9 bases separating them. Germline values: CDR1 MNHEY, CDR2 SMNVEV (reference sequence). The CDR3 DNA follows: TGTGCCAGCAGTTTATCGGGGATTAGCTCCTACGAGCAGTACTTC. This gives the protein CASSLSGISSYEQYF.

J is TRBJ2-4 and V is TRBV4-1; the D gene is possibly TRBD2 (6 bases). Per germline, CDR1 MGHRA and CDR2 YSYEKL. V was pared by 0 bases and J by 6 bases, with 18 bases between. This CDR3 region has 17 residues. In DNA form, the CDR3 reads TGCGCCAGCAGCCAAGACCGGGCCGCGGGATGGGGAAACATTCAGTACTTC. Its translation is CASSQDRAAGWGNIQYF.

This chain uses TRBV29-1 with TRBJ1-3; no definite D call. CDR1 is SQVTM, CDR2 ANQGSEA, per germline. The CDR3 has 13 residues. V was pared by 6 bases and J by 3 bases, with 12 bases between. The chain's CDR3 is CSVRLDGGNTIYF. In DNA, the CDR3 is TGCAGCGTACGACTCGATGGTGGAAACACCATATATTTT.